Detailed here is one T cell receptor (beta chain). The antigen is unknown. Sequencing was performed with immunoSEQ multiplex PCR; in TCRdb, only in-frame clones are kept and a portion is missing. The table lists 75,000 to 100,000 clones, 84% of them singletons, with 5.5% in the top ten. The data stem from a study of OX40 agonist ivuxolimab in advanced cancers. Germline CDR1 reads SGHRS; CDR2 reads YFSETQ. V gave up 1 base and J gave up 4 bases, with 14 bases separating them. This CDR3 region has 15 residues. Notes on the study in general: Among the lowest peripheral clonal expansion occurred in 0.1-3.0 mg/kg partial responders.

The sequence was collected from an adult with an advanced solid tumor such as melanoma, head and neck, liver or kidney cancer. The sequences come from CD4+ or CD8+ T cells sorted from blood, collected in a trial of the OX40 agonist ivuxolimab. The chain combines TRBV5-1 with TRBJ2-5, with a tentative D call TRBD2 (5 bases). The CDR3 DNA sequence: TGCGCCAGCAGCTTGCGTAGGGAGAAAGTAGAGACCCAGTACTTC. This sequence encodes CASSLRREKVETQYF.